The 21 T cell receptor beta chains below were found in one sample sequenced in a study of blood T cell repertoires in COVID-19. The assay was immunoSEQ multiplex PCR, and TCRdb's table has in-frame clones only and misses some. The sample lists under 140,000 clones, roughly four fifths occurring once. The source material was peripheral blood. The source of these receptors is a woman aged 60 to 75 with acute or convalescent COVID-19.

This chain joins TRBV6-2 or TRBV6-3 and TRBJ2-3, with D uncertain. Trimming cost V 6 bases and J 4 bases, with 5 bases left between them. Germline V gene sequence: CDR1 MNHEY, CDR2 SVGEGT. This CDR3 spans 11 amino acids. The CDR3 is CASSNSDTQYF. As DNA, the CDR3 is TGTGCCAGCAGCAACTCAGATACGCAGTATTTT.

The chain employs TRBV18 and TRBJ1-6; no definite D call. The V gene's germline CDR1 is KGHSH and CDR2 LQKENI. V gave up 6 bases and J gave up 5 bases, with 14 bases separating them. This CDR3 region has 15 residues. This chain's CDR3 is CASSTGPVDNSPLHF. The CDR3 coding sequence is TGTGCCAGCTCCACCGGTCCGGTAGATAATTCACCCCTCCACTTT.

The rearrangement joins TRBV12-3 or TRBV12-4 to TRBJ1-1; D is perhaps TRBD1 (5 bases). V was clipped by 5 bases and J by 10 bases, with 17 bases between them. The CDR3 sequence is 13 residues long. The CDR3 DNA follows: TGTGCCAGCAGTCCTCGGACATCTCTGGGAGCTTTCTTT. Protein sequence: CASSPRTSLGAFF.

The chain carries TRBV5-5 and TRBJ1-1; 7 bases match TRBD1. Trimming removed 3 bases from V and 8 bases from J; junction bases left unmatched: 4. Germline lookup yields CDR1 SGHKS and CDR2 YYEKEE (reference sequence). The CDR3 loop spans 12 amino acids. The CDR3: CASSSSQGEAFF. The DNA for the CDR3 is TGTGCCAGCAGCTCCTCACAGGGGGAAGCTTTCTTT.

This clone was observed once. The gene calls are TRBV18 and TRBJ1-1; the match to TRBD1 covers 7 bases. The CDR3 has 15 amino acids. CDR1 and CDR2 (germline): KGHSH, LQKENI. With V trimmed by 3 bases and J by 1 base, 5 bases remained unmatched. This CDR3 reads CASSPMTGKNTEAFF. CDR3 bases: TGTGCCAGCTCACCGATGACAGGGAAGAACACTGAAGCTTTCTTT.

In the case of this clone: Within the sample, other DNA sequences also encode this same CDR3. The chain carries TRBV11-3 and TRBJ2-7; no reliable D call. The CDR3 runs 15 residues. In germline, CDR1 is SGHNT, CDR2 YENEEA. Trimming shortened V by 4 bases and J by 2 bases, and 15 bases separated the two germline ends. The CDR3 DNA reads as TGTGCCAGCAGCTCGCCACAGCAAAGACCCTACGAGCAGTACTTC. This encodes CASSSPQQRPYEQYF.

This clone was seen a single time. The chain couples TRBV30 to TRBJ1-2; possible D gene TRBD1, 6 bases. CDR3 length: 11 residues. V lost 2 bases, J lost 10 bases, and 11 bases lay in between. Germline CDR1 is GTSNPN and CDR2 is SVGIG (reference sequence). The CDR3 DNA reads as TGTGCCTGGAGTAACAGGGACGACTACACCTTC. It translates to CAWSNRDDYTF.

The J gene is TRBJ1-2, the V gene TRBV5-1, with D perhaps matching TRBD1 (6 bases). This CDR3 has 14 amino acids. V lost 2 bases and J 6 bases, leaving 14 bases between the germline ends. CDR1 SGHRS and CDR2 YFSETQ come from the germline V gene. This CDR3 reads CASSFQTGADGYTF. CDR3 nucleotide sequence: TGCGCCAGCAGCTTCCAGACAGGAGCGGATGGCTACACCTTC.

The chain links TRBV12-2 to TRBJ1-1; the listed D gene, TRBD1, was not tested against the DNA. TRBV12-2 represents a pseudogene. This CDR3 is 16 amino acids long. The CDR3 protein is CASRLATGQSDTEAFF. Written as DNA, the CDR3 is TGTGCAAGTCGCTTAGCGACAGGTCAATCCGACACTGAAGCTTTCTTT.

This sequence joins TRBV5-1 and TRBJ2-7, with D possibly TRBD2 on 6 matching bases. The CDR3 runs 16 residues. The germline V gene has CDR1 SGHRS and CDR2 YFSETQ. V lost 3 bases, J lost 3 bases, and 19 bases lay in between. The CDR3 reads CASSSSRGNGFYEQYF. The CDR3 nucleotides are TGCGCCAGCAGCTCTAGCCGGGGGAACGGGTTCTACGAGCAGTACTTC.

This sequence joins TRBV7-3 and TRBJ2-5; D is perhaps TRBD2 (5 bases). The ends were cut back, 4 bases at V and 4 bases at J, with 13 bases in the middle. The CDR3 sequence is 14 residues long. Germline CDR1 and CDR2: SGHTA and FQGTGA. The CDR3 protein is CASSSGYEGETQYF. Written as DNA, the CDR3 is TGTGCCAGCAGCTCCGGGTATGAGGGAGAGACCCAGTACTTC.

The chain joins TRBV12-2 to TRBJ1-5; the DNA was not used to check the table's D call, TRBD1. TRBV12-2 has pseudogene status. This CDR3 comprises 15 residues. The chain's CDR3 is CASRLGQGWNQPQHF. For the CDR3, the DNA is TGTGCAAGTCGCTTAGGACAGGGTTGGAATCAGCCCCAGCATTTT.

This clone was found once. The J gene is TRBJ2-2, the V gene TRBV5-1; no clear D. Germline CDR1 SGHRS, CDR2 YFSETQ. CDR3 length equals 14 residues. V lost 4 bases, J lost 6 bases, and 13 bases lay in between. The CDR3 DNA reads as TGCGCCAGCAGCGCAGGTACGAGAGCCGGGGAGCTGTTTTTT. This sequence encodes CASSAGTRAGELFF.

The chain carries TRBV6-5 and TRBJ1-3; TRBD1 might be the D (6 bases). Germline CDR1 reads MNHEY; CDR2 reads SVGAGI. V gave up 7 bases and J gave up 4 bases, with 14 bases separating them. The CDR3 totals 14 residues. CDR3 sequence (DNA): TGTGCCAGCACCTCAACAGGGATGGGAAACACCATATATTTT. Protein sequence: CASTSTGMGNTIYF.

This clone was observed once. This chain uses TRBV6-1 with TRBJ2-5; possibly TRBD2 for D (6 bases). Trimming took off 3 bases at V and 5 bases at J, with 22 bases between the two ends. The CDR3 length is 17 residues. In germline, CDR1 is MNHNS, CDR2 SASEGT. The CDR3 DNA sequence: TGTGCCAGCAGTGACACCCCCGGGAGCCAGGCGTTGGAGACCCAGTACTTC. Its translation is CASSDTPGSQALETQYF.

In DNA form, the CDR3 reads TGTGCCAGCAGTTCAACCTTAGGACAGGGGCAAGAGACCCAGTACTTC. It is translated as CASSSTLGQGQETQYF. The chain is built from TRBV7-9 and TRBJ2-5; 9 bases map to TRBD1. The trim removed 6 bases at V and 2 bases at J, leaving 10 bases unmatched. Per the germline V gene, CDR1 is SEHNR and CDR2 is FQNEAQ (reference sequence). This CDR3 comprises 16 residues.

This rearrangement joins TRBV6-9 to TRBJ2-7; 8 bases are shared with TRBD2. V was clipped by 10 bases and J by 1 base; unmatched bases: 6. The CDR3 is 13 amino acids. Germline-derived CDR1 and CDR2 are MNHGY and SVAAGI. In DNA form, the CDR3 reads TGTGCCATCAAAACGGGGGGGTCCTACGAGCAGTACTTC. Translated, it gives CAIKTGGSYEQYF.

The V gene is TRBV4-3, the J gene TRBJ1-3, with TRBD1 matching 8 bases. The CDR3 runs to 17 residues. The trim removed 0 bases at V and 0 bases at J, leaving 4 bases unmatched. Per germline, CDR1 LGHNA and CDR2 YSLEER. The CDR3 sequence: CASSQDFQGASGNTIYF. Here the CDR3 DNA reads TGCGCCAGCAGCCAAGATTTTCAGGGGGCCTCTGGAAACACCATATATTTT.

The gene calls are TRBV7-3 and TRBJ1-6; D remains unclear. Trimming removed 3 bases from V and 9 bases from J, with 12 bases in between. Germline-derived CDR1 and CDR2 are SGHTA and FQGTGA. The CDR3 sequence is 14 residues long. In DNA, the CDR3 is TGTGCCAGCAGCTTTCAACACGAGGGTTCACCCCTCCACTTT. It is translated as CASSFQHEGSPLHF.

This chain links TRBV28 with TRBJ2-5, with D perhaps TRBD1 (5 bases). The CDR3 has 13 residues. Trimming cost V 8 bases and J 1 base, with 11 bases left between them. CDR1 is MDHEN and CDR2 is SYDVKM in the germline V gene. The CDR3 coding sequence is TGTGCCAGCTGGGGCAGGGCCCAAGAGACCCAGTACTTC. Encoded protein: CASWGRAQETQYF.

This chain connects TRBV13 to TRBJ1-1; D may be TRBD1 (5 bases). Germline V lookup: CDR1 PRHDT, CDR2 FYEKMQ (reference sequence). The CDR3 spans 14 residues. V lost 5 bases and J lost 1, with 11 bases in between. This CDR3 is CASSERTGNTEAFF. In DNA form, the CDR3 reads TGTGCCAGCAGCGAGCGTACAGGGAACACTGAAGCTTTCTTT.